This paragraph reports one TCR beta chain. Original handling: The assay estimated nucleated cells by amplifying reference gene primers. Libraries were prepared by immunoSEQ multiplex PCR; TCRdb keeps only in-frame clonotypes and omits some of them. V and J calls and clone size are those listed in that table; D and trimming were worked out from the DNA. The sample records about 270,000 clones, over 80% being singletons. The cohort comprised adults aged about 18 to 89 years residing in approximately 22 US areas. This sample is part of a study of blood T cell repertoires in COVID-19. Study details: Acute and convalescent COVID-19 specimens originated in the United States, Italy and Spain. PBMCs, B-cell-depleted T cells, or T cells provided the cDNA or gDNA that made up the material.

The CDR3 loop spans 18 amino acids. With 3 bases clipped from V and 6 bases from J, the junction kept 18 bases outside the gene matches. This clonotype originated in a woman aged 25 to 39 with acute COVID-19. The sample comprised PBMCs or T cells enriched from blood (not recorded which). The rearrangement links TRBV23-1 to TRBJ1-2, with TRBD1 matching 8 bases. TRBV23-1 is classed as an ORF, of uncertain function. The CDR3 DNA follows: TGCGCCAGCAGTCAGTCCCTCGGGACAGGCTTCTCTGCCCATGGCTACACCTTC. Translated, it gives CASSQSLGTGFSAHGYTF.